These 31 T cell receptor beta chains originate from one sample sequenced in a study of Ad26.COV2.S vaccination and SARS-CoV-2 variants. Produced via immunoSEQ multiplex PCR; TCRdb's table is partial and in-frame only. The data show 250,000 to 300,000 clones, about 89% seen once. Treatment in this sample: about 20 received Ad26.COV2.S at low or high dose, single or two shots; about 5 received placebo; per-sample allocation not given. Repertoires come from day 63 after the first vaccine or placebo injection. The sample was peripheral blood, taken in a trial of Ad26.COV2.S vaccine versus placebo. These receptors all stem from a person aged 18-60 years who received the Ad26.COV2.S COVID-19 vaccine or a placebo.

CDR3 bases: TGTGCCAGCAGCGTAGCTGGACGGGGATCCTACAATGAGCAGTTCTTC. Amino acids: CASSVAGRGSYNEQFF. This chain uses TRBV9 with TRBJ2-1, with a tentative D call TRBD2 (5 bases). The CDR3 loop spans 16 amino acids. Germline CDR1 SGDLS, CDR2 YYNGEE. V was pared by 0 bases and J by 1 base, with 11 bases between.

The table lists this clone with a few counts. CDR3 nucleotide sequence: TGTGCCAGCAGTTCTACTAGCATAGCAGATACGCAGTATTTT. This sequence encodes CASSSTSIADTQYF. V is TRBV6-5 and J is TRBJ2-3, with a possible D match to TRBD2 (6 bases). CDR1 MNHEY and CDR2 SVGAGI come from the germline V gene. CDR3 size: 14 residues. V was cut by 4 bases and J by 4 bases, with 12 bases left in between.

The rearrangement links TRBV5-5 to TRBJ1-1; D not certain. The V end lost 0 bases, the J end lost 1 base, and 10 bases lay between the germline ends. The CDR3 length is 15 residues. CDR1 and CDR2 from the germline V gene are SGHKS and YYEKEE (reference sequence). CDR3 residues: CASSLGPTWNTEAFF. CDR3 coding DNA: TGTGCCAGCAGCTTGGGACCCACGTGGAACACTGAAGCTTTCTTT.

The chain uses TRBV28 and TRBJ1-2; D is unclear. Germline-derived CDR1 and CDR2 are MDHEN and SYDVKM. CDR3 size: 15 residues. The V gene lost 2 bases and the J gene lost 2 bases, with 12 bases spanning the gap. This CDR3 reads CASSLGRRLNYGYTF. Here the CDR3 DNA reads TGTGCCAGCAGTTTAGGTCGCAGACTAAACTATGGCTACACCTTC.

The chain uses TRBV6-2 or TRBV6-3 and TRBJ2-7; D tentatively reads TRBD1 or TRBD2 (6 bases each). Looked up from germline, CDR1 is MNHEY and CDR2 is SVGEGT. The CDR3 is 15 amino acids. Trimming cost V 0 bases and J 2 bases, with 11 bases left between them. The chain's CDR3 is CASSYSGGPTYEQYF. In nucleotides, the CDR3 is TGTGCCAGCAGTTACTCGGGGGGCCCGACCTACGAGCAGTACTTC.

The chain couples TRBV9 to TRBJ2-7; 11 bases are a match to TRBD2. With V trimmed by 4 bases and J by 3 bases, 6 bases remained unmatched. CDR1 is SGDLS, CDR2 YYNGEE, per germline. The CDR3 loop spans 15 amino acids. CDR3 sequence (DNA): TGTGCCAGCAGCCCCTCTAGCGGGGGGAACTACGAGCAGTACTTC. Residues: CASSPSSGGNYEQYF.

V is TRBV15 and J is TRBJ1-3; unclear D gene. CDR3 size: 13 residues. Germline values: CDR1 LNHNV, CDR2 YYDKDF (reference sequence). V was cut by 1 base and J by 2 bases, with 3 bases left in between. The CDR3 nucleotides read TGTGCCACCAGCAGAGGAGCTGGAAACACCATATATTTT. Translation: CATSRGAGNTIYF.

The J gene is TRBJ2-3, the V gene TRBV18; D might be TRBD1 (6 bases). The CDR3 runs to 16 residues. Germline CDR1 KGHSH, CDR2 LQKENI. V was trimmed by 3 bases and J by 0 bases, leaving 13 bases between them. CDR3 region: CASSPAAGASTDTQYF. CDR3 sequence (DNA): TGTGCCAGCTCACCTGCAGCAGGGGCTAGCACAGATACGCAGTATTTT. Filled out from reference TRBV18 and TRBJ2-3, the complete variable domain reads NAGVMQNPRHLVRRRGQEARLRCSPMKGHSHVYWYRQLPEEGLKFMVYLQKENIIDESGMPKERFSAEFPKEGPSILRIQQVVRGDSAAYFCASSPAAGASTDTQYFGPGTRLTVL.

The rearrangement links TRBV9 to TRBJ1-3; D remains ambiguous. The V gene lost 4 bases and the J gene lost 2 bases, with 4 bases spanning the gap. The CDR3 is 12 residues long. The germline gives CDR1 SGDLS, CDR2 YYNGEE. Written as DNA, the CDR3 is TGTGCCAGCAGCTCAGCTGGAAACACCATATATTTT. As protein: CASSSAGNTIYF.

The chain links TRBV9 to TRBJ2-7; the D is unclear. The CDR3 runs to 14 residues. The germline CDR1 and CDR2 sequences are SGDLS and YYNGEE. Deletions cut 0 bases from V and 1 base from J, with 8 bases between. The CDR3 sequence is CASSVDGISYEQYF. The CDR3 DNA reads TGTGCCAGCAGCGTAGACGGAATTTCCTACGAGCAGTACTTC.

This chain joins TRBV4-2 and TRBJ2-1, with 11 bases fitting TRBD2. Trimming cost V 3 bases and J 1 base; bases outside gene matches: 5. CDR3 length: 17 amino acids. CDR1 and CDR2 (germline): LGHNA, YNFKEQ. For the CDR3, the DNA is TGTGCCAGCAGCCATGATCTAGCGGGAGGTTCCTACAATGAGCAGTTCTTC. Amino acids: CASSHDLAGGSYNEQFF.

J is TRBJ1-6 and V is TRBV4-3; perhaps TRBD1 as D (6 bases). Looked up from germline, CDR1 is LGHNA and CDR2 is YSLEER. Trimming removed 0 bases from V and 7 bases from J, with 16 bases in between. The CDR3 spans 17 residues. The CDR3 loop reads CASSQDRGQGRNSPLHF. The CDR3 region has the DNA TGCGCCAGCAGCCAAGATCGGGGGCAGGGGAGGAATTCACCCCTCCACTTT.

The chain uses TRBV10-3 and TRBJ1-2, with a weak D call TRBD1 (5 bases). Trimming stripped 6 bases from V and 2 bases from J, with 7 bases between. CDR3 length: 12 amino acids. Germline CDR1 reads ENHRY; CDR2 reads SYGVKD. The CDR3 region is CAIRQENYGYTF. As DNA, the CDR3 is TGTGCCATCAGACAGGAGAACTATGGCTACACCTTC.

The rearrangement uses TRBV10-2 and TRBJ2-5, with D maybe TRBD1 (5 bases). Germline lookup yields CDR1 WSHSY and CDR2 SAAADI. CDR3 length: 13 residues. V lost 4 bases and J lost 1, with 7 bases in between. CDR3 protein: CASSVTGQETQYF. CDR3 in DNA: TGCGCCAGCAGTGTTACAGGCCAAGAGACCCAGTACTTC.

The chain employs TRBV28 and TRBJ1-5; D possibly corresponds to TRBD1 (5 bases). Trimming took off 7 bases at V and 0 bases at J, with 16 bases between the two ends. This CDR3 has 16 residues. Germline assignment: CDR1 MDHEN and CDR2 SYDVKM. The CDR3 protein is CASISGSAHSNQPQHF. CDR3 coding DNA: TGTGCCAGCATTTCAGGGTCCGCACATAGCAATCAGCCCCAGCATTTT. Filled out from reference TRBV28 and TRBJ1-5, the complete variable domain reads DVKVTQSSRYLVKRTGEKVFLECVQDMDHENMFWYRQDPGLGLRLIYFSYDVKMKEKGDIPEGYSVSREKKERFSLILESASTNQTSMYLCASISGSAHSNQPQHFGDGTRLSIL.

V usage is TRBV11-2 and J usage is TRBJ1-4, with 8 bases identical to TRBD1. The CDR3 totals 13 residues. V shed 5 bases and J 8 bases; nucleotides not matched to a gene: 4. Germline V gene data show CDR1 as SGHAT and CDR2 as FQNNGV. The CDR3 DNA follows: TGTGCCAGCAGCCAAGGACAGGGAGAAAAACTGTTTTTT. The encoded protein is CASSQGQGEKLFF.

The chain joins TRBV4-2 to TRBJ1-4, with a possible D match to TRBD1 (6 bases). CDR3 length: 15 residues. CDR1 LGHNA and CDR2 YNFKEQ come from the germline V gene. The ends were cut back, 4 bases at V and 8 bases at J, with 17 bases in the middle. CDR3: CASSRAGGEGEKLFF. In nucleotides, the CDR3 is TGTGCCAGCAGCCGAGCGGGGGGCGAAGGCGAAAAACTGTTTTTT.

In DNA, the CDR3 is TGTGCCAGCAGCGCGGGCCCTAACTGGGAGCAGTACTTC. Protein sequence: CASSAGPNWEQYF. The chain couples TRBV11-2 to TRBJ2-7; TRBD2 might be the D (5 bases). The CDR3 is 13 amino acids. Trimming took off 5 bases at V and 7 bases at J, with 15 bases between the two ends. Looked up from germline, CDR1 is SGHAT and CDR2 is FQNNGV.

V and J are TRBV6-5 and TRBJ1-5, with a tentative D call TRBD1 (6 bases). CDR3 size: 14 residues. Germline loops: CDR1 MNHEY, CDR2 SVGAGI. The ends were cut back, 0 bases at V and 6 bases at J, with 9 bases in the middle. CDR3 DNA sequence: TGTGCCAGCAGTTACTCGAGGGGGGGTCAGCCCCAGCATTTT. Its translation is CASSYSRGGQPQHF.

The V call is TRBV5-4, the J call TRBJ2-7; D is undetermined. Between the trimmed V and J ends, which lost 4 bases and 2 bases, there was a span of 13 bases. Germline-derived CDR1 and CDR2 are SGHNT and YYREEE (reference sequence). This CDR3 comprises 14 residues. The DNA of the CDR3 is TGTGCCAGCAGCCTTTGGCTTGGTACCTACGAGCAGTACTTC. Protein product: CASSLWLGTYEQYF.

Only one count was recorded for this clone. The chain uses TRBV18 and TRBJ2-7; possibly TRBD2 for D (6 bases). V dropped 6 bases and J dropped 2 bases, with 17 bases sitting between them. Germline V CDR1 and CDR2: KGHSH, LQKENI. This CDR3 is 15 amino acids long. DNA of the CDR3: TGTGCCAGCTCCGGGACTCGACTCCAGACCTACGAGCAGTACTTC. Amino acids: CASSGTRLQTYEQYF.

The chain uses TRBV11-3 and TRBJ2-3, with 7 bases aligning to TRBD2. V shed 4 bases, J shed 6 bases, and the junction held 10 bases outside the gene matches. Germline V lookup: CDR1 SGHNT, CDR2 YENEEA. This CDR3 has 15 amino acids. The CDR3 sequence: CASSWGGTTPDTQYF. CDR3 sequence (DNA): TGTGCCAGCAGCTGGGGGGGGACCACGCCGGATACGCAGTATTTT.

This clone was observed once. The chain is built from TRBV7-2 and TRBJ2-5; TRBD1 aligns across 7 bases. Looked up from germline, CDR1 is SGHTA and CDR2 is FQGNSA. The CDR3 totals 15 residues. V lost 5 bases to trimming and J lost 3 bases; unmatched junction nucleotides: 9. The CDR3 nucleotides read TGTGCCAGCAGCCCGACTCCCGGGACAGAAGAGACCCAGTACTTC. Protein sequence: CASSPTPGTEETQYF.

The CDR3 bases are TGCAGCACCTCCCCCGAAGGGGACTATGGCTACACCTTC. It codes for CSTSPEGDYGYTF. The gene calls are TRBV29-1 and TRBJ1-2; TRBD1 is a possible D gene (5 bases). The CDR3 runs to 13 residues. Between the trimmed V and J ends, which lost 8 bases and 3 bases, there was a span of 16 bases. Per germline, CDR1 SQVTM and CDR2 ANQGSEA.

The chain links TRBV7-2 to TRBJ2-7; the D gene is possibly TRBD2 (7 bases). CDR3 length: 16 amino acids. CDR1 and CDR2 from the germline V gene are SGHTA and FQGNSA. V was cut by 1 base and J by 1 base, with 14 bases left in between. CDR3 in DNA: TGTGCCAGCAGCTTAGTTTCGAGGGGGGGGTCCTACGAGCAGTACTTC. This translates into CASSLVSRGGSYEQYF.

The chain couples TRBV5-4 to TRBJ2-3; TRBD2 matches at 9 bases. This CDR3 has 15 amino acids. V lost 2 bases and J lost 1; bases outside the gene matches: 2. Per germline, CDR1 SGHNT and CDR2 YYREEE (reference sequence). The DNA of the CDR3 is TGTGCCAGCAGCTTCCGGACTAGCGGCACAGATACGCAGTATTTT. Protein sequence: CASSFRTSGTDTQYF.

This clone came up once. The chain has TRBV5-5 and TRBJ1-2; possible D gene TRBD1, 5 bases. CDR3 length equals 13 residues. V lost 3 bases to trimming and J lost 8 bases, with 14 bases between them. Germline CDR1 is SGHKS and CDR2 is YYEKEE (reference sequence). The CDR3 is CASSSTLKGGYTF. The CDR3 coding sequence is TGTGCCAGCAGCTCAACCCTTAAGGGGGGCTACACCTTC.

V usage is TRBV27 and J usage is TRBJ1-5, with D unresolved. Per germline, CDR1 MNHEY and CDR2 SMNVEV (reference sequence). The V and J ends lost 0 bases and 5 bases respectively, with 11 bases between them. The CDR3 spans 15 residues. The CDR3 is CASSLSLAPYQPQHF. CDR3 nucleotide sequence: TGTGCCAGCAGTTTATCACTCGCACCCTATCAGCCCCAGCATTTT.

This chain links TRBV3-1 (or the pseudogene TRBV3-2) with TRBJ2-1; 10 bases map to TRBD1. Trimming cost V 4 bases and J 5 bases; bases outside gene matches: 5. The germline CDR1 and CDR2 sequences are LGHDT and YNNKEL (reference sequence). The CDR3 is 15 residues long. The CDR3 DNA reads TGTGCCAGCAGCCCCCGGGACAGGGGCGACAATGAGCAGTTCTTC. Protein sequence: CASSPRDRGDNEQFF.

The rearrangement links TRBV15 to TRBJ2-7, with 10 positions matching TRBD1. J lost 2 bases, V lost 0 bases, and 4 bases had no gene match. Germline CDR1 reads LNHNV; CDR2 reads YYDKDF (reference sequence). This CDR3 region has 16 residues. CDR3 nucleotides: TGTGCCACCAGCAGAGACCCGGGACAGGGGACCTACGAGCAGTACTTC. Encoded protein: CATSRDPGQGTYEQYF.

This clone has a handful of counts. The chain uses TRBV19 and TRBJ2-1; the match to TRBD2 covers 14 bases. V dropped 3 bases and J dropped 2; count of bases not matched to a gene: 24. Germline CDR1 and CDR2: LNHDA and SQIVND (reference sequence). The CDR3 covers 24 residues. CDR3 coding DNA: TGTGCCAGTAGTATCCCCATGGGCAGAGGCTCGGGACTAGCGGGAGAGGAACCCTACAATGAGCAGTTCTTC. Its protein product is CASSIPMGRGSGLAGEEPYNEQFF.